This T cell receptor beta chain emerged from a study of T cell repertoires in cytomegalovirus infection. In the study overall: In public TCR beta signatures, there were indications of both CMV infection and matching HLA type.

MiXCR, applied by TCRdb to the reads, yields one record per CDR3 protein. This table has roughly 320,000 distinct CDR3 sequences, around 10% appearing once. This clonotype was observed many times. The sequence derives from a human donor in good health (CMV status not recorded). Some clones in this sample may be carry-over from other donors' samples. The source material was PBMCs.

The CDR3 region is CASSLAPEYYGYTF. As DNA, the CDR3 is TGTGCCAGCAGCTTAGCGCCAGAATACTATGGCTACACCTTC. The chain is built from TRBV7-2 and TRBJ1-2; D remains unclear. Germline CDR1 is SGHTA and CDR2 is FQGNSA. The CDR3 spans 14 residues. Trimming left V 0 bases short and J 3 bases short, with 8 bases between.